This TCR beta chain comes out of a study of T cells after yellow fever vaccination. At the level of the study: With SMART-Seq v4 Ultra Low Input, the fractions containing low cell numbers were prepared. Overall study results and limits: By day 5 rather than day 15, the secondary response had peaked, though it was weaker. Researchers noted that a small share of clonotypes showed up in both CD4 and CD8 compartments.

As TCR cDNA was made by 5'RACE template switching, a universal primer site and UMIs were added. From the 5' RACE reads, TCRdb called clonotypes with MiXCR, one entry per CDR3 protein. The sample yields approximately 150,000 distinct CDR3 sequences, 6.2% seen once. This clonotype was found many times. Its matching antigen is unknown. Germline-derived CDR1 and CDR2 are MRHNA and SNTAGT. The CDR3 is 16 residues long. The junction had 12 bases not matched to a gene; V was cut back by 3 bases and J by 10 bases. The chain recombines TRBV6-4 with TRBJ1-1; 12 bases fit TRBD1. Sequences were derived from CD4+ T cells sorted from PBMCs, sampled on the day of the first yellow fever vaccination. The clonotype comes from a man between 18 and 35 years old who received the YFV17D yellow fever vaccine. Written as DNA, the CDR3 is TGTGCCAGCAGTGAGAGCACCGGGACAGGGGGCGGGAGAGCTTTCTTT. Its translation is CASSESTGTGGGRAFF.